This record concerns one TCR beta chain sequence. Trimming removed 5 bases at V and 3 bases at J, with 9 bases between. Germline lookup yields CDR1 SGHTA and CDR2 FQGNSA. This CDR3 spans 13 amino acids. This sample is part of a study of shared clonotypes between healthy human individuals. TCRdb's table, derived via immunoSEQ multiplex PCR, lists solely in-frame clones and lacks some. The sample records about 1 million clones, about three quarters being singletons. The chain carries TRBV7-2 and TRBJ2-3, with unresolved D. The specimen sequenced was memory CD4+ T cells sorted from blood. As to subset: CD45RA-negative fraction. This TCR was recovered from a man aged 18 to 29 in good health. The CDR3 sequence is CASSRSSTDTQYF. The CDR3 bases are TGTGCCAGCAGCCGGAGTTCGACAGATACGCAGTATTTT.